This T cell receptor (beta chain) was profiled in a study of blood T cell repertoires in COVID-19. As for the study in general: Specimens from acute and convalescent COVID-19 originated in the United States, Italy and Spain. Sources were T cells, B-cell-depleted T cells, or PBMCs; the material itself was cDNA or gDNA.

Original processing methods: Estimated nucleated cell counts came from reference gene primer amplification. The assay was immunoSEQ multiplex PCR, and TCRdb's table has in-frame clones only and misses some. V and J calls plus clone size are reproduced from that table; the DNA served to infer D and trimming. This sample has approximately 130,000 clones, with 80% to 90% found just once. As concerns this clone: Other DNA sequences in the same sample also yield this CDR3.

This CDR3 comprises 13 residues. The germline gives CDR1 KGHSH, CDR2 LQKENI. V was clipped by 3 bases and J by 0 bases, with 4 bases between them. The sequencing sample was made of peripheral blood. The gene calls are TRBV18 and TRBJ2-3; D is unresolved. The sequence came from a man aged 80 or over with active or convalescent COVID-19. The CDR3 is CASSPPSTDTQYF. CDR3 in DNA: TGTGCCAGCTCACCCCCTAGCACAGATACGCAGTATTTT.